This T cell receptor (beta chain) came from a study of cytomegalovirus exposure and HLA in healthy donors. The study ran its PCR with 60 Vbeta and 13 Jbeta primers. Study processing details: Later, tens of millions of unique TCR beta chains were counted in an analysis, and roughly 11 million of them were shared. The protocol was immunoSEQ multiplex PCR, while the TCRdb copy is restricted to in-frame clones and leaves out a portion. V, J and clone size are those of that table, while D and trimming were read from the DNA. This sample has some 30,000 clones, with 44% found just once. Study-wide points: TCR beta chains associated with HLA were, in a later analysis, more clonally expanded than equally common others. A link between a missense DCLRE1C variant and TCR beta V- and J-gene trimming emerged from a later analysis. The study carried out a later analysis of TCR beta sequences. It associated 15,000 to 20,000 of them with specific HLA alleles at a false discovery rate of 0.05.

A remark on this clone: No antigen is known for it.

V lost 0 bases, J lost 11 bases, and 14 bases lay in between. The CDR3 spans 14 residues. Germline-derived CDR1 and CDR2 are ENHRY and SYGVKD. The rearrangement uses TRBV10-3 and TRBJ1-5, with TRBD1 as a possible D gene (5 bases). Sequenced material: PBMCs. The receptor was derived from a woman in her fifties or sixties in good health and CMV-seronegative. The CDR3 region has the DNA TGTGCCATCAGTGAGTCGAAAGGCCCGGGGGCCCAGCATTTT. Amino acid sequence: CAISESKGPGAQHF.